One sample yielded the 25 T cell receptor beta chains listed below, sequenced in a study of early T cells in non-severe SARS-CoV-2 infection. Using its own MiXCR run on the 5' RACE reads, TCRdb lists one record per CDR3 protein. Of more than 50,000 distinct CDR3 sequences listed, approximately 13% are singletons. The input for sequencing was whole blood, taken at baseline. Source of these receptors: an adult who was a healthcare worker with PCR-confirmed SARS-CoV-2 infection or an uninfected control (not recorded which).

The chain combines TRBV4-3 with TRBJ1-6; tentative D call: TRBD1 (5 bases). Per germline, CDR1 LGHNA and CDR2 YSLEER. This CDR3 has 15 amino acids. V was cut by 0 bases and J by 7 bases, with 10 bases left in between. The CDR3 is CASSQESGINSPLHF. The DNA for the CDR3 is TGCGCCAGCAGCCAAGAGTCAGGGATCAATTCACCCCTCCACTTT.

The chain recombines TRBV20-1 with TRBJ2-2, with a weak D call TRBD2 (5 bases). The length of the CDR3 is 14 residues. V lost 3 bases, J lost 4 bases, and 12 bases lay in between. Germline lookup yields CDR1 DFQATT and CDR2 SNEGSKA (reference sequence). CDR3 sequence: CSARIVGSTGELFF. CDR3 in DNA: TGCAGTGCTAGGATAGTAGGGAGCACCGGGGAGCTGTTTTTT.

This rearrangement joins TRBV19 to TRBJ2-7; 7 bases align to TRBD2. Unmatched junction bases numbered 7, after V lost 8 bases and J lost 3 bases. Germline V gene sequence: CDR1 LNHDA, CDR2 SQIVND (reference sequence). CDR3 length equals 13 residues. The chain's CDR3 is CASGEGPYYEQYF. The CDR3 DNA is TGTGCCAGTGGGGAGGGGCCATACTACGAGCAGTACTTC.

This clonotype was recorded many times. This chain joins TRBV5-4 and TRBJ1-6; D gene ambiguous. Trimming removed 4 bases from V and 7 bases from J, with 6 bases in between. Germline CDR1 is SGHNT and CDR2 is YYREEE (reference sequence). The CDR3 contains 12 residues. The CDR3, as DNA: TGTGCCAGCAGCGCAGGAAATTCACCCCTCCACTTT. Protein product: CASSAGNSPLHF. Drawing the rest from reference TRBV5-4 and TRBJ1-6, the complete variable domain is ETGVTQSPTHLIKTRGQQVTLRCSSQSGHNTVSWYQQALGQGPQFIFQYYREEENGRGNFPPRFSGLQFPNYSSELNVNALELDDSALYLCASSAGNSPLHFGNGTRLTVT.

This clonotype was observed a handful of times. V usage is TRBV6-1 and J usage is TRBJ1-2; no firm D call. Germline V gene data show CDR1 as MNHNS and CDR2 as SASEGT. The V and J ends lost 6 bases and 2 bases respectively, with 7 bases between them. The CDR3 totals 12 residues. Written as DNA, the CDR3 is TGTGCCAGCAGGGGTTCCAACTATGGCTACACCTTC. It translates to CASRGSNYGYTF.

This clonotype was seen a few times. The rearrangement links TRBV7-2 to TRBJ2-7, with 11 nucleotides matching TRBD2. The V gene's germline CDR1 is SGHTA and CDR2 FQGNSA. With V trimmed by 5 bases and J by 2 bases, 8 bases remained unmatched. The CDR3 consists of 16 residues. As DNA, the CDR3 is TGTGCCAGCAGCCTGAGGGGGACTAGCGGTCCCTACGAGCAGTACTTC. It yields the protein CASSLRGTSGPYEQYF.

There are many counts of this clonotype. The rearrangement links TRBV7-9 to TRBJ2-3; TRBD1 aligns across 11 bases. V shed 3 bases and J 4 bases; nucleotides not matched to a gene: 3. There are 15 residues in the CDR3. The germline CDR1 and CDR2 sequences are SEHNR and FQNEAQ (reference sequence). The CDR3 reads CASSFGTGGSDTQYF. CDR3 nucleotide sequence: TGTGCCAGCAGCTTCGGGACAGGGGGATCAGATACGCAGTATTTT. Full variable domain (outside the CDR3, taken from reference TRBV7-9 and TRBJ2-3): DTGVSQNPRHKITKRGQNVTFRCDPISEHNRLYWYRQTLGQGPEFLTYFQNEAQLEKSRLLSDRFSAERPKGSFSTLEIQRTEQGDSAMYLCASSFGTGGSDTQYFGPGTRLTVL.

The rearrangement uses TRBV11-2 and TRBJ2-7; D gene ambiguous. Trimming cost V 5 bases and J 3 bases, with 17 bases left between them. CDR1 is SGHAT and CDR2 is FQNNGV in the germline V gene. The length of the CDR3 is 15 residues. In DNA, the CDR3 is TGTGCCAGCAGCCCGCTACCCGGCAGGATCTACGAGCAGTACTTC. Translated: CASSPLPGRIYEQYF.

This clonotype appeared many times. The chain carries TRBV12-3 or TRBV12-4 and TRBJ2-7; 11 nucleotides match TRBD2. Trimming removed 4 bases from V and 3 bases from J; junction bases left unmatched: 2. The CDR3 totals 14 residues. The CDR3 bases are TGTGCCAGCAGTTCGACTAGCGGGAACTACGAGCAGTACTTC. Encoded protein: CASSSTSGNYEQYF.

Ten or more counts support this clonotype. The gene calls are TRBV2 and TRBJ2-1, with 13 bases that match TRBD2. CDR1 and CDR2 (germline): SNHLY, FYNNEI. The CDR3 consists of 17 residues. Trimming took 1 base from V and 7 from J; bases not matched to a gene: 7. The CDR3 reads CASSEETLAGGGNEQFF. CDR3 sequence (DNA): TGTGCCAGCAGTGAAGAGACACTAGCGGGAGGGGGGAATGAGCAGTTCTTC.

This clonotype is judged medium-sized. The chain joins TRBV5-6 to TRBJ2-5; D perhaps matches TRBD2 (6 bases). CDR1 and CDR2 (germline): SGHDT, YYEEEE. The CDR3 consists of 15 residues. The V gene lost 0 bases and the J gene lost 4 bases, with 13 bases spanning the gap. CDR3 nucleotide sequence: TGTGCCAGCAGCTTGGATGGGGGGACCCTAGAGACCCAGTACTTC. Translated: CASSLDGGTLETQYF. The variable domain in full, with the rest retrieved from reference TRBV5-6 and TRBJ2-5, is DAGVTQSPTHLIKTRGQQVTLRCSPKSGHDTVSWYQQALGQGPQFIFQYYEEEERQRGNFPDRFSGHQFPNYSSELNVNALLLGDSALYLCASSLDGGTLETQYFGPGTRLLVL.

This clonotype was seen a handful of times. The genes are TRBV14 and TRBJ2-2; 10 nucleotides align to TRBD1. The germline V gene has CDR1 SGHDN and CDR2 FVKESK. The V gene end was trimmed by 4 bases and the J gene end by 6 bases; junction bases not matched to a gene: 5. This CDR3 is built from 15 residues. CDR3 loop: CASSPRTGGSGELFF. The CDR3 nucleotides read TGTGCCAGCAGCCCTCGGACAGGGGGATCCGGGGAGCTGTTTTTT.

This clonotype appeared many times. The V call is TRBV24-1, the J call TRBJ2-1; D gene ambiguous. The germline V gene encodes CDR1 KGHDR and CDR2 SFDVKD. V was clipped by 4 bases and J by 5 bases, with 20 bases between them. This CDR3 is built from 17 residues. CDR3 amino acids: CATSEHAGSRPHNEQFF. CDR3 nucleotide sequence: TGTGCCACCAGTGAGCATGCCGGGTCTCGACCCCACAATGAGCAGTTCTTC.

The table lists this clonotype with a few counts. The chain has TRBV21-1 and TRBJ1-4. TRBV21-1 is a pseudogene segment. The CDR3 loop spans 16 amino acids. CDR3 coding DNA: TGTGCCAGCAGCAACGGAAGGGCGAGAGCTAATGAAAAACTGTTTTTT. Translation: CASSNGRARANEKLFF.

For the CDR3, the DNA is TGTGCCAGCAGCCCGACAGTGATCTATGGCTACACCTTC. Translated: CASSPTVIYGYTF. The chain joins TRBV7-2 to TRBJ1-2; D possibly corresponds to TRBD1 (5 bases). Germline V lookup: CDR1 SGHTA, CDR2 FQGNSA. V was trimmed by 5 bases and J by 4 bases, leaving 11 bases between them. The CDR3 runs to 13 residues.

This clonotype was counted only a few times. CDR3 nucleotide sequence: TGTGCCAGTAGTATAGGAGGACAGGCCAAAAACATTCAGTACTTC. The encoded protein is CASSIGGQAKNIQYF. This sequence joins TRBV19 and TRBJ2-4, with D perhaps TRBD1 (6 bases). The CDR3 extends over 15 amino acids. Germline CDR1 LNHDA, CDR2 SQIVND (reference sequence). The germline V and J ends were trimmed by 1 base and 1 base, with 8 bases remaining between them.

This clonotype was picked up a small number of times. J is TRBJ2-1 and V is TRBV5-1; D possibly matches TRBD1 or TRBD2 (5 bases each). V lost 4 bases to trimming and J lost 7 bases, with 15 bases between them. Germline V CDR1 and CDR2: SGHRS, YFSETQ. This CDR3 contains 14 residues. CDR3 amino acids: CASSQGPPLNEQFF. CDR3 nucleotide sequence: TGCGCCAGCAGCCAGGGACCACCTCTGAATGAGCAGTTCTTC.

The table lists this clonotype with a few counts. The rearrangement uses TRBV6-2 or TRBV6-3 and TRBJ2-3; D call uncertain. CDR3 length: 15 residues. V was clipped by 2 bases and J by 2 bases, with 11 bases between them. CDR1 and CDR2 (germline): MNHEY, SVGEGT. The chain's CDR3 is CASSYGPGITDTQYF. The DNA for the CDR3 is TGTGCCAGCAGTTACGGCCCAGGCATCACAGATACGCAGTATTTT.

The genes are TRBV3-1 and TRBJ2-1; 9 bases map to TRBD1. The ends lost 5 bases at V and 5 bases at J; junction bases unmatched: 7. Germline V gives CDR1 LGHDT, CDR2 YNNKEL (reference sequence). The CDR3 is 15 amino acids. The CDR3 DNA reads as TGTGCCAGCAGCTTAGGGACAGGGACCCACAATGAGCAGTTCTTC. Translating gives CASSLGTGTHNEQFF.

The genes are TRBV10-3 and TRBJ2-7; D possibly corresponds to TRBD2 (6 bases). The CDR3 is made up of 15 amino acids. Germline loops: CDR1 ENHRY, CDR2 SYGVKD. V was pared by 3 bases and J by 3 bases, with 15 bases between. Written as DNA, the CDR3 is TGTGCCATCAGTGACCCCTGGGGTAGCGGCTACGAGCAGTACTTC. This translates into CAISDPWGSGYEQYF.

This clonotype was detected only a few times. The chain is built from TRBV9 and TRBJ1-6, with no clear D. Between the trimmed V and J ends, which lost 0 bases and 8 bases, there was a span of 12 bases. Germline V lookup: CDR1 SGDLS, CDR2 YYNGEE. The CDR3 is 15 amino acids. CDR3 bases: TGTGCCAGCAGCGTAGCAGGAAACGGGTATTCACCCCTCCACTTT. This sequence encodes CASSVAGNGYSPLHF.

At least ten counts were recorded for this clonotype. CDR3 residues: CASSLRREWFF. CDR3 bases: TGTGCCAGCAGCTTGAGGCGGGAGTGGTTCTTC. The genes are TRBV5-5 and TRBJ2-1, with TRBD2 matching 7 bases. This CDR3 comprises 11 residues. The ends lost 1 base at V and 15 bases at J; junction bases unmatched: 4. Germline V gene sequence: CDR1 SGHKS, CDR2 YYEKEE (reference sequence).

This clonotype was recorded at least ten times. The V call is TRBV10-2, the J call TRBJ1-3; D is unresolved. CDR3 length: 13 amino acids. V gave up 3 bases and J gave up 2 bases, with 5 bases separating them. The germline V gene has CDR1 WSHSY and CDR2 SAAADI. The CDR3 nucleotides read TGCGCCAGCAGTGACATCACTGGAAACACCATATATTTT. It encodes CASSDITGNTIYF.

V gene TRBV4-3 combines with J gene TRBJ1-1; TRBD1 is a possible D gene (5 bases). The CDR3 length is 16 residues. V lost 0 bases and J lost 11, with 22 bases in between. Germline loops: CDR1 LGHNA, CDR2 YSLEER. The CDR3 reads CASSQDTVGGNRVAFF. CDR3 bases: TGCGCCAGCAGCCAAGACACGGTGGGGGGGAACAGAGTGGCTTTCTTT.

The chain is built from TRBV4-3 and TRBJ2-6; D ambiguous. V was pared by 2 bases and J by 0 bases, with 11 bases between. This CDR3 is 17 amino acids long. The V gene's germline CDR1 is LGHNA and CDR2 YSLEER. CDR3 sequence: CASSQFSLGSGANVLTF. CDR3 DNA: TGCGCCAGCAGCCAATTTTCCCTCGGCTCTGGGGCCAACGTCCTGACTTTC.